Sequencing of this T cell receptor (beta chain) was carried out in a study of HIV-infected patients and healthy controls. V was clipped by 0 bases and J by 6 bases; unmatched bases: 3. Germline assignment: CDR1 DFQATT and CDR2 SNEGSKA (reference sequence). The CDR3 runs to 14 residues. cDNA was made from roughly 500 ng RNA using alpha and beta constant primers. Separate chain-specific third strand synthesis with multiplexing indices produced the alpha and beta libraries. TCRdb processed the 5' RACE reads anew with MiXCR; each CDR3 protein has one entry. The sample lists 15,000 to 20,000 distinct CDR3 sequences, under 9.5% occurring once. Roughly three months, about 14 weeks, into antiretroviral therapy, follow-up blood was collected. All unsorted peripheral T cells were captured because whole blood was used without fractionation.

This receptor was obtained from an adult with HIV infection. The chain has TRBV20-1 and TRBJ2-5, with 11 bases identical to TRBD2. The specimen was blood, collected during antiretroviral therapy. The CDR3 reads CSARETSGRKTQYF. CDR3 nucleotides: TGCAGTGCTAGAGAAACTAGCGGGAGAAAGACCCAGTACTTC.